This T cell receptor beta chain was identified during a study of shared clonotypes between healthy human individuals. Each of the donors was a healthy adult who was HIV-negative and had not had a recent acute infection or vaccination. The length of the CDR3 is 15 residues. CDR1 is SGDLS and CDR2 is YYNGEE in the germline V gene. V was clipped by 7 bases and J by 3 bases; unmatched bases: 8. Here immunoSEQ multiplex PCR was the method, and the copy in TCRdb shows in-frame clones only, minus some. The repertoire includes around 2.5 million clones, over 85% of them detected once, and 0.36% sits in the top ten.

The chain uses TRBV9 and TRBJ2-1; 9 nucleotides match TRBD2. Material: naive CD4+ T cells from PBMCs. The subset was: CD45RA+ positively selected. The receptor was derived from a man aged 18 to 29 in good health. Some clones in this sample may be carry-over from other donors' samples. The chain's CDR3 is CASSQAGGLYNEQFF. In nucleotides, the CDR3 is TGTGCCAGCTCACAAGCGGGAGGACTCTACAATGAGCAGTTCTTC.